A single sample is the source of the 16 T cell receptor beta chains below, sequenced in a study of blood T cells in healthy people across ages. Then a second PCR, running about 6 to 12 cycles, was carried out with a sample-barcoded 5' primer and a J-beta primer mix. MiXCR was run by TCRdb on the 5' RACE reads, yielding one entry per CDR3 protein. The sample lists about 970,000 distinct CDR3 sequences, about 51% occurring once. The sequenced sample was blood. Source of these receptors: a woman aged 55 to 70 in good health.

The chain couples TRBV7-6 to TRBJ2-3; 7 bases agree with TRBD2. CDR1 and CDR2 (germline): SGHVS, FNYEAQ. The CDR3 length is 16 residues. V was pared by 5 bases and J by 0 bases, with 8 bases of the junction left unmatched. This CDR3 is CASSGASGRSTDTQYF. CDR3 nucleotides: TGTGCCAGCAGCGGCGCTAGCGGCCGAAGCACAGATACGCAGTATTTT.

The rearrangement joins TRBV20-1 to TRBJ2-7; possible D gene TRBD2, 6 bases. Deletions cut 7 bases from V and 2 bases from J, with 15 bases between. The CDR3 spans 13 residues. Germline CDR1 is DFQATT and CDR2 is SNEGSKA (reference sequence). DNA of the CDR3: TGCAGTGTTTTTGGAGGGGCGGCCTACGAGCAGTACTTC. Residues: CSVFGGAAYEQYF.

CDR3 sequence reads: CATATPNRANEQYF. The CDR3 DNA is TGTGCCACCGCCACACCGAATCGGGCGAATGAGCAGTACTTC. The chain carries TRBV6-6 and TRBJ2-7, with D uncertain. This CDR3 spans 14 amino acids. Trimming took 10 bases from V and 7 from J, leaving 23 bases between them. The germline V gene encodes CDR1 MNHNY and CDR2 SVGAGI (reference sequence).

Only a few counts were recorded for this clonotype. This chain joins TRBV11-2 and TRBJ2-1; possibly TRBD1 for D (6 bases). V gave up 6 bases and J gave up 1 base, with 13 bases separating them. The CDR3 is made up of 15 amino acids. The germline gives CDR1 SGHAT, CDR2 FQNNGV. The CDR3 sequence: CASSPTGISYNEQFF. In DNA form, the CDR3 reads TGTGCCAGCAGTCCTACAGGGATATCCTACAATGAGCAGTTCTTC.

This clonotype has more than one count but fewer than ten. The gene calls are TRBV7-7 and TRBJ1-1, with D possibly matching TRBD1 (6 bases). The germline gives CDR1 SSHAT, CDR2 FNYEAQ (reference sequence). V was shortened by 0 bases and J by 10 bases, with 12 bases between the two germline ends. The CDR3 consists of 13 residues. CDR3 nucleotide sequence: TGTGCCAGCAGCTTAGCTGGGGGCCAAATAGCTTTCTTT. It specifies CASSLAGGQIAFF.

A remark on this clonotype: A much larger clone differs by one base, so this may be a read error. The chain carries TRBV28 and TRBJ2-5, with a weak D call TRBD2 (5 bases). Looked up from germline, CDR1 is MDHEN and CDR2 is SYDVKM. The length of the CDR3 is 12 residues. V lost 5 bases, J lost 2 bases, and 6 bases lay in between. The CDR3 DNA is TGTGCCAGCAGTCGGGAACAAGAGACCCAGTACTTC. It yields the protein CASSREQETQYF.

The rearrangement uses TRBV11-3 and TRBJ2-4, with 8 bases that match TRBD1. The last part of the DNA fits TRBJ2-5 better; the J call may be wrong. The germline V gene has CDR1 SGHNT and CDR2 YENEEA. The CDR3 has 16 amino acids. CDR3 residues: CASSFGQGLGQETQYF. The CDR3 bases are TGTGCCAGCAGCTTTGGACAGGGACTTGGTCAAGAGACCCAGTACTTC.

Points on this clonotype: A read error may be the cause here, since a much bigger clone is one base away. The V and J genes are TRBV3-1 and TRBJ1-2; weak D call: TRBD1 (5 bases). Per the germline V gene, CDR1 is LGHDT and CDR2 is YNNKEL (reference sequence). There are 14 residues in the CDR3. CDR3 in amino acids: CASCQGWDRHGYTF. CDR3 nucleotides: TGTGCCAGCTGCCAAGGCTGGGACCGCCATGGCTACACCTTC.

The CDR3 DNA reads TGTGCCACCAGCAAAGGGGACCACCACTTGATCGGGGAGCTGTTTTTT. It codes for CATSKGDHHLIGELFF. This chain connects TRBV15 to TRBJ2-2; D may be TRBD1 or TRBD2 (5 bases each). Trimming stripped 4 bases from V and 7 bases from J, with 19 bases between. CDR3 length: 16 amino acids. Germline loops: CDR1 LNHNV, CDR2 YYDKDF (reference sequence).

This rearrangement joins TRBV7-8 to TRBJ2-5, with unresolved D. The V end was cut by 5 bases, the J end by 0 bases, with 10 bases between. This CDR3 has 14 amino acids. The germline CDR1 and CDR2 sequences are SGHVS and FQNEAQ. The CDR3 DNA follows: TGTGCCAGCAGCCCAATGGGGAACCAAGAGACCCAGTACTTC. Its translation is CASSPMGNQETQYF.

This clonotype showed up many times. The chain is built from TRBV10-3 and TRBJ2-1; the D gene could be TRBD1 or TRBD2 (5 bases each). The V gene's germline CDR1 is ENHRY and CDR2 SYGVKD. This CDR3 is built from 16 residues. The V and J ends lost 3 bases and 6 bases respectively, with 18 bases between them. Written as DNA, the CDR3 is TGTGCCATCAGTGAACCCGGGACCCGGATCGGCAATGAGCAGTTCTTC. It encodes CAISEPGTRIGNEQFF.

V usage is TRBV13 and J usage is TRBJ2-3; TRBD2 aligns across 12 bases. V trimming: 5 bases; J trimming: 3 bases; junction bases outside the gene matches: 6. CDR1 and CDR2 (germline): PRHDT, FYEKMQ (reference sequence). The CDR3 has 16 amino acids. For the CDR3, the DNA is TGTGCCAGCAGCGAAACTAGCGGGAGGTTTACAGATACGCAGTATTTT. It is translated as CASSETSGRFTDTQYF.

This clonotype was counted between two and nine times. The chain uses TRBV12-3 or TRBV12-4 and TRBJ2-7; the D is unclear. Trimming took off 4 bases at V and 1 base at J, with 11 bases between the two ends. The CDR3 covers 14 residues. Written as DNA, the CDR3 is TGTGCCAGCAGTTACGGCGTTGATTCCTACGAGCAGTACTTC. Translation: CASSYGVDSYEQYF.

The CDR3 nucleotides are TGTGCCAGCAGTTCGCAGATCTACAATGAGCAGTTCTTC. Translation: CASSSQIYNEQFF. The chain recombines TRBV2 with TRBJ2-1, with D uncertain. Trimming cost V 5 bases and J 3 bases, with 8 bases left between them. Germline V lookup: CDR1 SNHLY, CDR2 FYNNEI. CDR3 size: 13 residues.

V is TRBV9 and J is TRBJ2-7; maybe TRBD2 (5 bases). The CDR3 sequence is 13 residues long. Trimming left V 4 bases short and J 5 bases short, with 13 bases between. CDR1 is SGDLS and CDR2 is YYNGEE in the germline V gene. CDR3: CASSTGITDEQYF. In DNA form, the CDR3 reads TGTGCCAGCAGCACCGGGATCACAGACGAGCAGTACTTC.

This clonotype was picked up a small number of times. The CDR3 bases are TGCGCCAGCAGTGCAAAAAATCAGCCCCAGCATTTT. It specifies CASSAKNQPQHF. The V gene is TRBV10-2, the J gene TRBJ1-5, with D unresolved. The CDR3 covers 12 residues. Looked up from germline, CDR1 is WSHSY and CDR2 is SAAADI. Trimming removed 4 bases at V and 4 bases at J, with 5 bases between.